This T cell receptor beta chain was found in a study of blood T cell repertoires in COVID-19 (dated by TCRdb to 2018 to 2021). About the full investigation: Samples from collaborators originated in the United States, Italy and Spain and spanned both the acute and convalescent phases of COVID-19. The material from the prospective study consisted of cDNA or gDNA derived from T cells, B-cell-depleted T cells, or PBMCs. The repertoires were released in a freely available public database meant as a resource for research on the immune response to SARS-CoV-2. A de-identified subject ID, COVID-19 status, age in years and sex were almost always included in the sample metadata. Deeply sampled blood TCRbeta repertoires from subjects exposed to, actively infected with, or recovered from COVID-19 were included in the dataset. Where available, HLA class I and class II types were taken from metadata supplied by the sample provider and were not determined by assay-based typing. The samples were drawn from two sources: the first 160 participants of the ongoing ImmuneRACE study, and 1,200 or so subjects contributed by 6 global collaborators.

Regarding this clone: It lacks a known antigen. No clone much larger than this one lies a single base away; base qualities are absent.

On the study overall, not on this receptor specifically: The amount of clinical and demographic metadata varied by source and participant and was provided uncurated.

Enrolling through a virtual design, the prospective study's participants ranged in age from about 18 to 89 years and lived across 20 to 25 United States geographic areas. In the prospective study, cohorts were assigned on the basis of participant-reported clinical history obtained from a screening survey and a study questionnaire. For ImmuneRACE Cohort 3, a participant was defined as recovered based on two consecutive negative NP/OP PCR tests, clearance by a healthcare professional, or resolution of symptoms. In the prospective study, whole blood, serum and a nasopharyngeal or oropharyngeal swab were collected from each participant by mobile phlebotomists. Over a roughly 2-month period, participants in the prospective study had the option of providing additional blood draws and questionnaires. Before DNA extraction, prospective study blood samples were shipped either frozen or at room temperature.

TCRbeta CDR3 regions were amplified from genomic DNA by means of the immunoSEQ Assay, a bias-controlled multiplex PCR. Per the authors' processing: Nucleated cell counts per sample were estimated from amplification of reference gene primers within the assay. To quantify the absolute abundance of each unique TCRbeta CDR3 rearrangement, sequence reads were collapsed and filtered. For each sample, productive Simpson clonality was calculated as the square root of Simpson's diversity index over productive rearrangements. In its TCRdb copy, this immuneACCESS table keeps in-frame sequences only and misses some clones. Where compared with another copy, unresolved V genes explain less than half of these, and the others have no known cause. V and J calls plus clone size are reproduced from that table; the DNA served to infer D and trimming. This sample holds roughly 400,000 clones; 80% to 90% were observed only once. The ten largest make up about 1.1% of the sample.

Here V drops 5 bases and J drops 3 bases, and the junction holds 14 bases not matched to any gene. Per the germline V gene (reference sequence), MNHNY is the CDR1 and SVGAGI is the CDR2. The CDR3 has 19 amino acids, counting the end cysteine and phenylalanine. CDR3 DNA only is kept here, 57 bases in frame from base 1. Sequencing was performed on PBMCs or T cells enriched from blood (not recorded which). The chain was built from TRBV6-6 and TRBJ2-2, and 11 junctional nucleotides match TRBD2. This sequence was found in a man aged 25 to 40 who had recovered from COVID-19. In nucleotides, the sequence is TGTGCCAGCAGTCACCAACTAGCGGGAGCTACTGTTTACACCGGGGAGCTGTTTTTT. Its product reads: CASSHQLAGATVYTGELFF.